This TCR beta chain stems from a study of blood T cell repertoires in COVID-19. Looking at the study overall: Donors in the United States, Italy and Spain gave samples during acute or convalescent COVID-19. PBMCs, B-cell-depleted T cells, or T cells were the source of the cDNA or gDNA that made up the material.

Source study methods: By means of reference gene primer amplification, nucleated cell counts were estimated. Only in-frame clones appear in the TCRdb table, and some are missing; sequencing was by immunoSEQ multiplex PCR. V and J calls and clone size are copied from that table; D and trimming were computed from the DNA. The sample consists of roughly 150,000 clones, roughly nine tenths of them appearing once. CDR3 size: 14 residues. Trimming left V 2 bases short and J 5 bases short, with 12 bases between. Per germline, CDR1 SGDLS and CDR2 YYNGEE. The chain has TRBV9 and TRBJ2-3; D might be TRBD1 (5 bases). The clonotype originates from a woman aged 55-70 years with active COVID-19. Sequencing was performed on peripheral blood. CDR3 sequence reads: CASSVGQGLDTQYF. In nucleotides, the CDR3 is TGTGCCAGCAGCGTGGGCCAGGGTTTAGATACGCAGTATTTT. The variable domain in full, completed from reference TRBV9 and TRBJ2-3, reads DSGVTQTPKHLITATGQRVTLRCSPRSGDLSVYWYQQSLDQGLQFLIQYYNGEERAKGNILERFSAQQFPDLHSELNLSSLELGDSALYFCASSVGQGLDTQYFGPGTRLTVL.